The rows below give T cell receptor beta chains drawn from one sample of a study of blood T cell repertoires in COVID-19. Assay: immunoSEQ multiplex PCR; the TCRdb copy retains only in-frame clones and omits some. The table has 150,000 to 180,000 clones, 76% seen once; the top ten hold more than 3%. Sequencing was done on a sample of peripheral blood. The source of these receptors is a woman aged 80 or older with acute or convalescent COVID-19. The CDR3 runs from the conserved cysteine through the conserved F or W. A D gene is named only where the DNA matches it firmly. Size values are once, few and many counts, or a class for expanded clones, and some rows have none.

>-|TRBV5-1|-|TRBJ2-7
TGCGCCAGCAGCTTGGCCAGCGGGTCCTACGAGCAGTACTTC
CASSLASGSYEQYF
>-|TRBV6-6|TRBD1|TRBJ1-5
TGTGCCAGCAGTCTCGGGACAGGGAACCAGCCCCAGCATTTT
CASSLGTGNQPQHF
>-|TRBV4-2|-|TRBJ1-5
TGTGCCAGCAGCCAAGCGGGGAATCAGGGGTATCATCAGCCCCAGCATTTT
CASSQAGNQGYHQPQHF
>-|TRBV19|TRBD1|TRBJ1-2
TGTGCCAGTATTCCTCGGGACAGTACCTTTAACTATGGCTACACCTTC
CASIPRDSTFNYGYTF
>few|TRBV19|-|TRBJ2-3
TGTGCCAGTAGTAATCGGGACACAGATACGCAGTATTTT
CASSNRDTDTQYF
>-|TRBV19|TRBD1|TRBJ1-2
TGTGCCAGTAGTCTGGGACAGGGGGGAGTTGGCTACACCTTC
CASSLGQGGVGYTF
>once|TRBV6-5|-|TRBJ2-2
TGTGCCAGCAGCCTAAATGCCGGGGAGCTGTTTTTT
CASSLNAGELFF
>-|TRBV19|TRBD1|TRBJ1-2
TGTGCCAGTAGTATACCCGGGACAGCAGCTAACTATGGCTACACCTTC
CASSIPGTAANYGYTF
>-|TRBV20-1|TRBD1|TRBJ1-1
TGCAGTGCCAGTCTAGGGGGCGCGAGCACTGAAGCTTTCTTT
CSASLGGASTEAFF
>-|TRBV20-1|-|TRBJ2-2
TGCAGTGCTAGTGGGGCTGGGGCAGTCTCGGTCACCGGGGAGCTGTTTTTT
CSASGAGAVSVTGELFF
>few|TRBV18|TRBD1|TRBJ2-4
TGTGCCAGCTCACCACCGGGACAGGGTTTTATTCAGTACTTC
CASSPPGQGFIQYF
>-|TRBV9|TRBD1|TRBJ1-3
TGTGCCAGCAGCGTACTTTCAGGGGGCCTTTCGGGTAACACCATATATTTT
CASSVLSGGLSGNTIYF
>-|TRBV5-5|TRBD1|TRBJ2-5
TGTGCCAGCAGCAAAGGGACAGGGGGCTATAAAGAGACCCAGTACTTC
CASSKGTGGYKETQYF
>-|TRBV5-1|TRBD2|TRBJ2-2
TGCGCCAGCAGCTTGGGGCGGGAGTGGCGTACCGGGGAGCTGTTTTTT
CASSLGREWRTGELFF
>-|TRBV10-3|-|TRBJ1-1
TGTGCCATCAGTGTACAGGGTAACACTGAAGCTTTCTTT
CAISVQGNTEAFF
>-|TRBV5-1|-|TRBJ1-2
TGCGCCAGCAGCCTCCCAGGGCCCTTGGGCGGCTACACCTTC
CASSLPGPLGGYTF
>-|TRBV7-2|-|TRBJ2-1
TGTGCCAGCAGCTTAAAGGGAGGAACCTACAATGAGCAGTTCTTC
CASSLKGGTYNEQFF
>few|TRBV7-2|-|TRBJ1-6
TGTGCCAGCAGCTTAGCGCAGGATTCACCCCTCCACTTT
CASSLAQDSPLHF
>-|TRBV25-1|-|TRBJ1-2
TGTGCCAGCAGAAGCGGTTATGGCTACACCTTC
CASRSGYGYTF
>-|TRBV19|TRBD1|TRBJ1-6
TGTGCCAGTAAGGACAGGGGCTATTCACCCCTCCACTTT
CASKDRGYSPLHF
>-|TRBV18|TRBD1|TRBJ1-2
TGTGCCAGCTCACCCAGGGGGGATCCGGCTAACTATGGCTACACCTTC
CASSPRGDPANYGYTF
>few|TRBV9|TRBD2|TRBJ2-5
TGTGCCAGCAGCGTAGGAGTAGCGGGAGTAGAGACCCAGTACTTC
CASSVGVAGVETQYF
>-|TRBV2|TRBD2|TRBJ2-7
TGTGCCAGCAGTGTCTCACTAGCGGGTGCCTTGACGTCCTACGAGCAGTACTTC
CASSVSLAGALTSYEQYF
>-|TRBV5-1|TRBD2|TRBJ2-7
TGCGCCAGCAGCTTGACTAGCGGGAGGTCCTACGAGCAGTACTTC
CASSLTSGRSYEQYF
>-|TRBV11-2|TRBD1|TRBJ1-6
TGTGCCAGCAGCTTACAGGGACAGCATAATTCACCCCTCCACTTT
CASSLQGQHNSPLHF
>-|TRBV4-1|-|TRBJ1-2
TGCGCCAGCAGCCAAGATCTGAGGCCGATGCATGGCTACACCTTC
CASSQDLRPMHGYTF
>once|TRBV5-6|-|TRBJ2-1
TGTGCCAGCAGTTCGGGACAATCCTACAATGAGCAGTTCTTC
CASSSGQSYNEQFF
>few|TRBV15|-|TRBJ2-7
TGTGCCACCAGCAGGGCCATGGTGAAAAACGAGCAGTACTTC
CATSRAMVKNEQYF
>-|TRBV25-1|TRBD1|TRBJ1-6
TGTGCCAGCAGTGATTGGACAGGGGATAATTCACCCCTCCACTTT
CASSDWTGDNSPLHF
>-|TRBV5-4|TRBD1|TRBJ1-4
TGTGCCAGCAGCTGGGGGACAGCTACGGGTGAAAAACTGTTTTTT
CASSWGTATGEKLFF
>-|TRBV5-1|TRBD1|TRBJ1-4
TGCGCCAGCAGCTTCACAGGGGCCCGTGAAAAACTGTTTTTT
CASSFTGAREKLFF
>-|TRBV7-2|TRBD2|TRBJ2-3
TGTGCCAGCAGCTTGCGTAGCGGGCCTGATACGCAGTATTTT
CASSLRSGPDTQYF
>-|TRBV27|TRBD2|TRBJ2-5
TGTGCCAGCAGTTTAACGTATAGCGGGAGTATCGAGACCCAGTACTTC
CASSLTYSGSIETQYF
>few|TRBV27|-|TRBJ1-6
TGTGCCAGCAGTTTCGATGGGTGGGGCGGTTCACCCCTCCACTTT
CASSFDGWGGSPLHF
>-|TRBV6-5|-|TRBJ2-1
TGTGCCAGCAGCCCCAGGGATTACAATGAGCAGTTCTTC
CASSPRDYNEQFF
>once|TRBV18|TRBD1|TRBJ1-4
TGTGCCAGCTCACCATATGGACAGGCCGCAACTAATGAAAAACTGTTTTTT
CASSPYGQAATNEKLFF
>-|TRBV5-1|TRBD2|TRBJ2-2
TGCGCCAGCAGCTTCCTTCCCGGGACTAGAGACACCGGGGAGCTGTTTTTT
CASSFLPGTRDTGELFF
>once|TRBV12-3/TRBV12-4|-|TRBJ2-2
TGTGCCAGCAGGTCGAGCTACACCGGGGAGCTGTTTTTT
CASRSSYTGELFF
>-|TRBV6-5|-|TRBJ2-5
TGTGCCAGCAGACGGGCAGGGGAGTATGAGACCCAGTACTTC
CASRRAGEYETQYF
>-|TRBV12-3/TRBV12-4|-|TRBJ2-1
TGTGCCAGCAGCCGTGGTCTACCCTATGAGCAGTTCTTC
CASSRGLPYEQFF
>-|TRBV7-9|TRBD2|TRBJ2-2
TGTGCCAGCAGCTACCCGAGGACTAGCGGGAGGGCTCCAGGCGGGGAGCTGTTTTTT
CASSYPRTSGRAPGGELFF
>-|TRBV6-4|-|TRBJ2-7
TGTGCCAGCAGTGTTGGCAGGGTAGGGTCCTACGAGCAGTACTTC
CASSVGRVGSYEQYF
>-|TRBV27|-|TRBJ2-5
TGTGCCAGCAGACGGACAGCCCAAGAGACCCAGTACTTC
CASRRTAQETQYF
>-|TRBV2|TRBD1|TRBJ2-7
TGTGCCAGCAGGCGGACAGGGACGACCTACGAGCAGTACTTC
CASRRTGTTYEQYF
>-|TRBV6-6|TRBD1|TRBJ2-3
TGTGCCAGCGGCTGGACGGGACAGACTAGCACAGATACGCAGTATTTT
CASGWTGQTSTDTQYF
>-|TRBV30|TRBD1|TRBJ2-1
TGTGCCTGGAGTGTAGGGACAGCTTACAATGAGCAGTTCTTC
CAWSVGTAYNEQFF
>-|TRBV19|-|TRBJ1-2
TGTGCCAGTAGTATAGAGGAGACGGTTGGTGGCTACACCTTC
CASSIEETVGGYTF
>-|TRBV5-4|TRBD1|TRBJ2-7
TGTGCCAGCAGCCGATCCGGGACAGGTTCCTACGAGCAGTACTTC
CASSRSGTGSYEQYF
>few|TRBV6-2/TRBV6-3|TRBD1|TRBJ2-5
TGTGCCAGCCGCCCCATAGGGACAGGCCAAGAGACCCAGTACTTC
CASRPIGTGQETQYF
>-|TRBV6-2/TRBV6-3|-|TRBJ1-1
TGTGCCAGCAGTGCCGACAGCGCCTTTGAAGCTTTCTTT
CASSADSAFEAFF
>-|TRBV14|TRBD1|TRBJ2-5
TGTGCCAGCAGCCTCGGGACAGGGGGAAAGACCCAGTACTTC
CASSLGTGGKTQYF
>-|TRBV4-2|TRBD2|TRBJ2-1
TGTGCCAGCAGCCAAGAAACAAGCGGGAGGGCCGAATACAATGAGCAGTTCTTC
CASSQETSGRAEYNEQFF
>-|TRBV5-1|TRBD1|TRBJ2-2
TGCGCCAGCAGCGAAGGGGGCGGCACCGGGGAGCTGTTTTTT
CASSEGGGTGELFF
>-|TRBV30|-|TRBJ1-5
TGTGCCTGGAGTGGGCAGGGACTAAACAGAGAGGAAGGCAATCAGCCCCAGCATTTT
CAWSGQGLNREEGNQPQHF
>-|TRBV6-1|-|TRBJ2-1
TGTGCCAGCAGTCATGGGGGCGCTCTCAATGAGCAGTTCTTC
CASSHGGALNEQFF
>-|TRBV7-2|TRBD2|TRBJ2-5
TGTGCCAGCAGCTTGACTAGCGGGGGGCCCTTGTACTTC
CASSLTSGGPLYF
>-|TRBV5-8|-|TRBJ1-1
TGTGCCAGCAGCTTGGCCCGACGGAGCGTTGAAGCTTTCTTT
CASSLARRSVEAFF
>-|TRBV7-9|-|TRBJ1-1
TGTGCCAGCAGCTTAGTTGTAGTAGCTGAAGCTTTCTTT
CASSLVVVAEAFF
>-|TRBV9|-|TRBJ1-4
TGTGCCAGCAGCGTAGATTTCGGAGGTGAAAAACTGTTTTTT
CASSVDFGGEKLFF
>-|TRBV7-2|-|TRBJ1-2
TGTGCCAGCACCCGAAGCACAGGCGCGAACTATGGCTACACCTTC
CASTRSTGANYGYTF